This T cell receptor (beta chain) was retrieved from a study of cytomegalovirus exposure and HLA in healthy donors. PCR was performed using 60 Vbeta and 13 Jbeta primers. Produced via immunoSEQ multiplex PCR; TCRdb's table is partial and in-frame only. The data hold 100,000 to 150,000 clones, with about 80% observed a single time. The CDR3 totals 13 residues. Germline V gives CDR1 GTSNPN, CDR2 SVGIG (reference sequence). Deletions cut 1 base from V and 4 bases from J, with 10 bases between. This chain uses TRBV30 with TRBJ2-5, with a tentative D call TRBD2 (6 bases). The material sequenced was PBMCs. The sequence derives from a woman aged 40 to 55 in good health and CMV-seropositive. The CDR3 region is CAWSGVGRETQYF. CDR3 in DNA: TGTGCCTGGAGTGGAGTCGGGAGAGAGACCCAGTACTTC.